This T cell receptor (beta chain) stems from a study of T cells after posttransplantation cyclophosphamide. Study findings and constraints: Donor-recipient repertoire similarity was low at 1-2 months, rising over year one.

The data were produced by immunoSEQ multiplex PCR, yet TCRdb's version contains in-frame clones alone and is incomplete. The sample shows roughly 45,000 clones, none of them appearing just once. This clone was detected ten times or more. Its antigen is not identified. The CDR3 has 15 amino acids. The germline V gene encodes CDR1 SGHVS and CDR2 FQNEAQ. V lost 5 bases, J lost 3 bases, and 4 bases stayed unmatched. This chain links TRBV7-8 with TRBJ2-1, with 10 bases identical to TRBD1. The sample was PBMCs. The clonotype comes from a man aged 35 to 55 in good health, CMV-negative, and a related stem cell transplant donor. The CDR3 is CASSPGTGVYNEQFF. In DNA form, the CDR3 reads TGTGCCAGCAGCCCCGGGACAGGGGTCTACAATGAGCAGTTCTTC.